This TCR beta chain was obtained from a study of human T cells and chemical hapten exposure. Study in general: The patch tests put 0.01% DPC on the skin of the upper back and were read 6 days later. Slight differences in pooled library volume were the main source of varying TCR yields across samples. Study-wide points: After DPC sensitization, TCRs above 1 in 1000 frequency showed no change.

This clonotype occurred a few times. Its antigen is not identified. Time point in this sample: patch test 2, 6 weeks after DPC sensitization. Stated treatment: therapeutic diphenylcyclopropenone sensitization with weekly scalp DPC. Patients had alopecia, were aged 18 to 70, and were not pregnant. MiXCR, run by TCRdb on the RACE reads, gives a single entry per CDR3 protein. The sample yields approximately 92,000 distinct CDR3 sequences, 10% to 12% seen once. CDR1 MNHNY and CDR2 SVGAGI come from the germline V gene (reference sequence). The CDR3 sequence is 12 residues long. V was clipped by 5 bases and J by 6 bases, with 8 bases between them.

This clonotype originated in a woman in her thirties or forties with alopecia areata. Some clones in this sample may be carry-over from other donors' samples. Specimen: whole blood, collected in connection with sensitization to the hapten diphenylcyclopropenone (DPC). This chain connects TRBV6-6 to TRBJ1-5; no clear D gene. CDR3 DNA: TGTGCCAGCAGTCGCCCACGTCAGCCCCAGCATTTT. This sequence encodes CASSRPRQPQHF.